A selection of T cell receptor beta chains follows, all from one sample in a study of T cell changes during pregnancy in multiple sclerosis. Clones were sequenced by immunoSEQ multiplex PCR, and TCRdb holds only the in-frame ones, with some missing. This table has some 110,000 clones, more than 80% appearing once. Sample: peripheral blood, taken before pregnancy. The receptors originated from a female donor with multiple sclerosis, enrolled in a pregnancy study. Each CDR3 is given with its conserved first and last residue. A D gene is named only where the DNA matches it firmly. The size of a clone is reported for some rows only, either as once, few or many, or as a class for expanded clones.

CDR3 protein,CDR3 DNA,D gene,clone size,J gene,V gene
CASSQRQENSPLHF,TGTGCCAGCAGCCAAAGACAGGAGAATTCACCCCTCCACTTT,.,.,TRBJ1-6,TRBV4-2
CASSSQGNSPLHF,TGTGCCAGCAGTAGTCAGGGGAATTCACCCCTCCACTTT,.,.,TRBJ1-6,TRBV6-4
CASRDRSQNIQYF,TGTGCCAGCAGGGACAGGAGCCAAAACATTCAGTACTTC,TRBD1,.,TRBJ2-4,TRBV6-1
CASSPSRGYGYTF,TGTGCCAGCTCACCGAGCAGGGGCTATGGCTACACCTTC,.,.,TRBJ1-2,TRBV18
CASSLAGGSTYEQYF,TGTGCCAGCAGCTTGGCCGGGGGGTCTACCTACGAGCAGTACTTC,TRBD2,.,TRBJ2-7,TRBV5-5
CASSGGLGGSGELFF,TGCGCCAGCAGCGGGGGACTAGGGGGATCCGGGGAGCTGTTTTTT,TRBD2,.,TRBJ2-2,TRBV5-1
CASSFGTGGNYGYTF,TGTGCCAGCAGTTTTGGGACAGGGGGTAACTATGGCTACACCTTC,TRBD1,.,TRBJ1-2,TRBV28
CASSYLGQGAFNEQFF,TGTGCCAGCAGTTACCTAGGACAGGGGGCGTTTAATGAGCAGTTCTTC,TRBD1,.,TRBJ2-1,TRBV6-5
CASSLDRNTEAFF,TGTGCCAGCAGCTTAGATAGGAACACTGAAGCTTTCTTT,.,few,TRBJ1-1,TRBV7-2
CASSGRYPVITYEQYF,TGTGCCAGCAGTGGTCGATACCCAGTAATCACCTACGAGCAGTACTTC,.,.,TRBJ2-7,TRBV6-1
CASSIAFGSEQETQYF,TGTGCCAGTAGTATTGCTTTCGGGTCGGAACAAGAGACCCAGTACTTC,.,.,TRBJ2-5,TRBV19
CASSLTSGETQYF,TGTGCCAGCAGCTTAACTAGCGGAGAGACCCAGTACTTC,.,once,TRBJ2-5,TRBV7-3
CASRGQGASEAFF,TGTGCCAGCAGGGGACAGGGGGCCTCTGAAGCTTTCTTT,TRBD1,.,TRBJ1-1,TRBV6-5
CASSHGLASQETQYF,TGTGCCAGCTCACACGGGCTAGCGTCCCAAGAGACCCAGTACTTC,.,once,TRBJ2-5,TRBV18
CASATGGVNYGYTF,TGTGCCAGCGCCACAGGGGGTGTTAACTATGGCTACACCTTC,TRBD1,.,TRBJ1-2,TRBV28
CASSRPGTDKYSNQPQHF,TGTGCCAGCAGCAGACCCGGGACAGACAAATATAGCAATCAGCCCCAGCATTTT,.,.,TRBJ1-5,TRBV21-1
CASSSGTGGQETQYF,TGTGCCAGCAGCTCCGGGACAGGGGGCCAAGAGACCCAGTACTTC,TRBD1,.,TRBJ2-5,TRBV7-9
CASSYTGTGQSEAFF,TGTGCCAGCAGCTACACCGGGACAGGACAGTCTGAAGCTTTCTTT,TRBD1,.,TRBJ1-1,TRBV5-5
CAWSGQQRTKAFF,TGTGCCTGGAGTGGTCAACAGAGAACCAAAGCTTTCTTT,.,few,TRBJ1-1,TRBV30
CASSLWTGRTGELFF,TGTGCCAGCAGTCTGTGGACAGGGAGAACCGGGGAGCTGTTTTTT,TRBD1,.,TRBJ2-2,TRBV28
CASSQQTSGAPTDTQYF,TGTGCCAGCAGCCAGCAAACTAGCGGGGCCCCCACAGATACGCAGTATTTT,TRBD2,.,TRBJ2-3,TRBV4-2
CAVRDFSYNEQFF,TGTGCCGTCCGGGACTTCTCCTACAATGAGCAGTTCTTC,.,.,TRBJ2-1,TRBV30
CASSLGLAGGPSTDTQYF,TGTGCCAGCAGCTTAGGACTAGCGGGGGGGCCCAGCACAGATACGCAGTATTTT,TRBD2,.,TRBJ2-3,TRBV7-6
CASSYPSGLAGSSSTDTQYF,TGTGCCAGCAGCTACCCGTCGGGACTAGCGGGCTCATCTAGCACAGATACGCAGTATTTT,TRBD2,.,TRBJ2-3,TRBV13
CASSGNLAGYGNEQFF,TGTGCCAGCAGTGGAAACCTAGCGGGATATGGCAATGAGCAGTTCTTC,TRBD2,.,TRBJ2-1,TRBV6-6
CASSYEGRYYEQYF,TGTGCCAGCAGTTACGAGGGCAGATACTACGAGCAGTACTTC,.,.,TRBJ2-7,TRBV6-5
CASSDTSMDTQYF,TGTGCCAGCAGTGACACTAGTATGGATACGCAGTATTTT,.,once,TRBJ2-3,TRBV6-4
CASSELVVRETQYF,TGCGCCAGCAGTGAACTAGTTGTGCGAGAGACCCAGTACTTC,.,.,TRBJ2-5,TRBV10-2
CASSSGWEGYTF,TGTGCCAGCAGTTCAGGGTGGGAAGGCTACACCTTC,.,.,TRBJ1-2,TRBV6-6
CASSLAGYGTEAFF,TGTGCCAGCAGCTTAGCAGGGTACGGCACTGAAGCTTTCTTT,.,.,TRBJ1-1,TRBV11-2
CASSRNSGGDTQYF,TGTGCCAGCAGTCGTAACTCGGGGGGAGATACGCAGTATTTT,TRBD2,.,TRBJ2-3,TRBV7-8
CASSPTDTQYF,TGTGCCAGCAGCCCTACAGATACGCAGTATTTT,.,once,TRBJ2-3,TRBV11-1
CASSRDSHYGYTF,TGTGCCAGCAGCCGGGACAGTCATTATGGCTACACCTTC,TRBD1,.,TRBJ1-2,TRBV7-9
CATRLGQGGSGELFF,TGTGCCACCCGCCTAGGACAGGGGGGATCCGGGGAGCTGTTTTTT,TRBD1,once,TRBJ2-2,TRBV28
CASSPGAGAYNEQFF,TGTGCCAGCAGCCCGGGAGCGGGGGCCTACAATGAGCAGTTCTTC,TRBD2,.,TRBJ2-1,TRBV9
CASSPGSRTNSPLHF,TGTGCCAGCAGTCCCGGGAGCCGGACGAATTCACCCCTCCACTTT,.,.,TRBJ1-6,TRBV5-4
CASSLTARATNEKLFF,TGTGCCAGCAGTTTGACCGCTAGAGCAACTAATGAAAAACTGTTTTTT,.,.,TRBJ1-4,TRBV27
CASSLTPALETQYF,TGTGCCAGCAGCTTAACTCCAGCGCTGGAAACCCAGTACTTC,.,.,TRBJ2-5,TRBV7-8
CASSPGDRLNTEAFF,TGTGCCAGTAGTCCAGGCGACAGGCTAAACACTGAAGCTTTCTTT,.,.,TRBJ1-1,TRBV19
CASSLRQGKEEGTGELFF,TGTGCCAGCAGCTTAAGACAGGGGAAGGAAGAAGGAACCGGGGAGCTGTTTTTT,.,.,TRBJ2-2,TRBV12-1
CASSPGLASRETQYF,TGTGCCAGCAGCCCCGGACTAGCGTCCAGAGAGACCCAGTACTTC,TRBD2,.,TRBJ2-5,TRBV7-2
CASSPVWGWTSGSSYNEQFF,TGTGCCAGCAGCCCCGTATGGGGGTGGACTAGCGGGAGCTCCTACAATGAGCAGTTCTTC,TRBD2,.,TRBJ2-1,TRBV7-8
CASSIPTGNEQFF,TGTGCCAGTAGTATTCCGACAGGCAATGAGCAGTTCTTC,.,.,TRBJ2-1,TRBV19
CAWSWTSGRSAEQFF,TGTGCCTGGAGTTGGACTAGCGGGAGGTCCGCTGAGCAGTTCTTC,TRBD2,.,TRBJ2-1,TRBV30
CASSKIAGGRVNEQFF,TGTGCCAGTAGTAAAATAGCGGGAGGCCGGGTCAATGAGCAGTTCTTC,TRBD2,.,TRBJ2-1,TRBV19